The clone carrying this TCR beta chain was detected once. As processed by the authors: Amplification from reference gene primers served as the basis for estimated nucleated cell counts. The method was immunoSEQ multiplex PCR; TCRdb's version includes in-frame clones alone and lacks a portion of them. V and J calls and clone size follow that table, whereas D and trimming were derived from the DNA. The sample consists of 50,000 to 70,000 clones, 84% of them appearing once. CDR1 and CDR2 from the germline V gene are SGHRS and YFSETQ. V was trimmed by 5 bases and J by 2 bases, leaving 14 bases between them. The CDR3 sequence is 14 residues long. The data were obtained in a study of blood T cell repertoires in COVID-19. About the research overall: Whether acute or convalescent, the COVID-19 samples came from the United States, Italy and Spain. PBMCs, B-cell-depleted T cells, or T cells were the source of the cDNA or gDNA that made up the material.

Sequencing was done on a sample of peripheral blood. The chain has TRBV5-1 and TRBJ2-7; no definite D call. The sequence was collected from an older woman with acute or convalescent COVID-19. The CDR3, as DNA: TGCGCCAGCAGTTTCGAGAGAGCGACCTACGAGCAGTACTTC. The encoded protein is CASSFERATYEQYF. Combining the CDR3 with reference TRBV5-1 and TRBJ2-7 gives the whole variable domain KAGVTQTPRYLIKTRGQQVTLSCSPISGHRSVSWYQQTPGQGLQFLFEYFSETQRNKGNFPGRFSGRQFSNSRSEMNVSTLELGDSALYLCASSFERATYEQYFGPGTRLTVT.